This T cell receptor (beta chain) was recovered during a study of stem cell transplantation in POMP-related autoinflammatory disease. Some clones are missing from TCRdb's copy, which holds only in-frame ones; the method was immunoSEQ multiplex PCR. The data hold some 70,000 clones, with more than 75% observed a single time. Looked up from germline, CDR1 is ENHRY and CDR2 is SYGVKD. V was cut by 8 bases and J by 0 bases, with 12 bases left in between. The CDR3 is 14 residues long. The sample was CD4+ T cells from PBMCs, taken after stem cell transplantation. This clonotype was sampled from a human patient with POMP-related autoinflammation and immune dysregulation (PRAID). Certain T cells may be donor cells from the graft. The chain recombines TRBV10-3 with TRBJ2-3; no clear D gene. The CDR3 sequence is CAIGPNASTDTQYF. Written as DNA, the CDR3 is TGTGCCATCGGACCGAACGCTAGCACAGATACGCAGTATTTT.